Ten or more counts support the clone carrying this T cell receptor (beta chain). This record comes from a study of neurological immune-mediated disorders. MiXCR was run by TCRdb on the 5' RACE reads, yielding one entry per CDR3 protein. This repertoire shows approximately 40,000 distinct CDR3 sequences, less than 5% found once; its top ten account for roughly 2%. CDR3 length: 16 amino acids. V lost 5 bases and J lost 0; bases outside the gene matches: 6. Germline V gene sequence: CDR1 SGHTA, CDR2 FQGNSA. This receptor was identified in a man aged 30 to 45 with multiple sclerosis. The chain uses TRBV7-2 and TRBJ2-3; 9 bases are shared with TRBD1. Sequencing used PBMCs. CDR3 amino acids: CASSERQGGSTDTQYF. DNA of the CDR3: TGTGCCAGCAGCGAAAGACAGGGGGGCAGCACAGATACGCAGTATTTT.